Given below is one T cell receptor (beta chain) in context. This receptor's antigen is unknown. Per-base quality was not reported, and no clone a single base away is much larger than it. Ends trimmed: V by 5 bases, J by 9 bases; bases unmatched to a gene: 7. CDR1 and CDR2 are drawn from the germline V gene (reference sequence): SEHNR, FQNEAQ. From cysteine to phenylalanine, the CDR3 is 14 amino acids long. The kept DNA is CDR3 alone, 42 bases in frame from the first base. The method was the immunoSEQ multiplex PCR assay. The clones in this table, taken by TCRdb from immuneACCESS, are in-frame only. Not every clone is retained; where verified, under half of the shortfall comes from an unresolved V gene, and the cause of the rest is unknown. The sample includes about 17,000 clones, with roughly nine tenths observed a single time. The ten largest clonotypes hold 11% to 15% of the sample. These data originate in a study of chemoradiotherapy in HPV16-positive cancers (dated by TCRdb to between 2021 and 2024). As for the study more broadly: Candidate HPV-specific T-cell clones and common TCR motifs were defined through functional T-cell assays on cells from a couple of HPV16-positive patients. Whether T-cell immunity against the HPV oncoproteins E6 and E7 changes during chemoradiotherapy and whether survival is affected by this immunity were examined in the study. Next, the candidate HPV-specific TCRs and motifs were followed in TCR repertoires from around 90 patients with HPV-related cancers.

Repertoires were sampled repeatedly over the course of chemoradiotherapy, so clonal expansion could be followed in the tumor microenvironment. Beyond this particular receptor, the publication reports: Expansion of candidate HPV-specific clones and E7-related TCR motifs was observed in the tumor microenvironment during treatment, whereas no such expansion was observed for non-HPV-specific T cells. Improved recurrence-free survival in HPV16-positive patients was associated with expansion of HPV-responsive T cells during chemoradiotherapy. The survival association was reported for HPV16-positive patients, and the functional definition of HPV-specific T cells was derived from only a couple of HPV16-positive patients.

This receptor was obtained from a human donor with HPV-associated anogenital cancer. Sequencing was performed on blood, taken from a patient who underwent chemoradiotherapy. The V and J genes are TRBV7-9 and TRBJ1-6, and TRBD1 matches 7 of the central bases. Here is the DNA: TGTGCCAGCAGCGAGACAGGGTTTAGTTCACCCCTCCACTTT. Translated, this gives CASSETGFSSPLHF.